A single sample is the source of the 19 T cell receptor beta chains below, sequenced in a study of blood T cells in healthy people across ages. Sample-barcoded 5' priming and a J-beta primer mix drove a second PCR of roughly 6 to 12 cycles. MiXCR, run by TCRdb on the 5' RACE reads, gives a single entry per CDR3 protein. The sample includes approximately 960,000 distinct CDR3 sequences, roughly 29% of them seen just once. This same sample was also taken into another study, of T cells of mothers and their children.

Sequencing was carried out using blood. The receptors were gathered from a woman aged 40 to 50 in good health.

This clonotype was seen only a few times. The V gene is TRBV4-3, the J gene TRBJ1-1; a weak D match, TRBD1 (6 bases). Trimming stripped 0 bases from V and 8 bases from J, with 13 bases between. The CDR3 runs 14 residues. Germline CDR1 is LGHNA and CDR2 is YSLEER. The CDR3 DNA is TGCGCCAGCAGCCAAGATGCCAGGGGCCTAGAAGCTTTCTTT. Its protein is CASSQDARGLEAFF.

The V and J genes are TRBV7-9 and TRBJ1-6; 9 bases are a match to TRBD1. Per germline, CDR1 SEHNR and CDR2 FQNEAQ (reference sequence). V lost 5 bases to trimming and J lost 7 bases; unmatched junction nucleotides: 6. CDR3 length: 15 amino acids. In DNA, the CDR3 is TGTGCCAGCAGCAGTAGGACAGGGGCGAATTCACCCCTCCACTTT. Protein: CASSSRTGANSPLHF. Complete variable domain (other parts from reference TRBV7-9 and TRBJ1-6): DTGVSQNPRHKITKRGQNVTFRCDPISEHNRLYWYRQTLGQGPEFLTYFQNEAQLEKSRLLSDRFSAERPKGSFSTLEIQRTEQGDSAMYLCASSSRTGANSPLHFGNGTRLTVT.

V is TRBV2 and J is TRBJ2-1; 10 positions match TRBD2. Germline values: CDR1 SNHLY, CDR2 FYNNEI. The CDR3 has 19 residues. After removal of 4 bases from V and 2 bases from J, the junction contained 14 bases not matched to a gene. The CDR3 bases are TGTGCCAGCAGTGTGATACTAGCGGGGCCAGGGGCTACCTACAATGAGCAGTTCTTC. Encoded protein: CASSVILAGPGATYNEQFF. The whole variable domain, remainder taken from reference TRBV2 and TRBJ2-1, is EPEVTQTPSHQVTQMGQEVILRCVPISNHLYFYWYRQILGQKVEFLVSFYNNEISEKSEIFDDQFSVERPDGSNFTLKIRSTKLEDSAMYFCASSVILAGPGATYNEQFFGPGTRLTVL.

This clonotype was observed a single time. The rearrangement uses TRBV29-1 and TRBJ1-1, with D maybe TRBD1 (5 bases). Germline CDR1 SQVTM, CDR2 ANQGSEA. The CDR3 is made up of 14 amino acids. V lost 8 bases, J lost 1 base, and 17 bases lay in between. CDR3: CSIPTDSGNTEAFF. CDR3 nucleotides: TGCAGCATACCCACCGACAGTGGGAACACTGAAGCTTTCTTT.

V and J are TRBV10-3 and TRBJ2-3; 7 bases map to TRBD2. CDR3 length: 14 residues. Germline loops: CDR1 ENHRY, CDR2 SYGVKD. The junction had 7 bases not matched to a gene; V was cut back by 8 bases and J by 2 bases. The CDR3 sequence is CAISTSDDTDTQYF. Written as DNA, the CDR3 is TGTGCCATCTCAACTAGCGATGACACAGATACGCAGTATTTT.

Note on this clonotype: A much larger clonotype is one base distant, so this may be a read error. The DNA of the CDR3 is TGTGCCAGCAGGGGCAACAGTCTCTACGAGCAGTTCTTC. It translates to CASRGNSLYEQFF. The chain couples TRBV7-2 to TRBJ2-1; D is ambiguous. The ends were cut back, 6 bases at V and 10 bases at J, with 16 bases in the middle. CDR1 is SGHTA and CDR2 is FQGNSA in the germline V gene. This CDR3 region has 13 residues.

The chain's CDR3 is CASSAGGGKNTEAFF. The CDR3, as DNA: TGTGCCAGCAGTGCGGGAGGGGGGAAGAACACTGAAGCTTTCTTT. The chain has TRBV2 and TRBJ1-1; D is possibly TRBD1 (6 bases). The germline V gene encodes CDR1 SNHLY and CDR2 FYNNEI. The ends were cut back, 4 bases at V and 1 base at J, with 13 bases in the middle. The CDR3 is made up of 15 amino acids.

The chain recombines TRBV29-1 with TRBJ1-1; TRBD1 might be the D (6 bases). V shed 7 bases and J shed 0 bases, with 12 bases lying between them. CDR3 length: 13 residues. Germline-derived CDR1 and CDR2 are SQVTM and ANQGSEA. The CDR3 loop is CSGGTPMNTEAFF. The CDR3 coding sequence is TGCAGCGGCGGGACACCCATGAACACTGAAGCTTTCTTT.

This clonotype has just one count. V usage is TRBV5-4 and J usage is TRBJ2-2; tentative D call: TRBD2 (6 bases). Germline V gene sequence: CDR1 SGHNT, CDR2 YYREEE (reference sequence). V lost 4 bases, J lost 3 bases, and 16 bases lay in between. The CDR3 is 16 residues long. CDR3 coding DNA: TGTGCCAGCAGCCCCGCCTTCGGGGGTGACACCGGGGAGCTGTTTTTT. It yields the protein CASSPAFGGDTGELFF.

The V gene is TRBV24-1, the J gene TRBJ1-5, with D unresolved. V lost 4 bases to trimming and J lost 2 bases, with 14 bases between them. The CDR3 loop spans 16 amino acids. Germline V gene sequence: CDR1 KGHDR, CDR2 SFDVKD. The CDR3 protein is CATSDSYGPGNQPQHF. In nucleotides, the CDR3 is TGTGCCACCAGTGACTCCTACGGACCTGGCAATCAGCCCCAGCATTTT.

With respect to this clonotype: This clone may be a read error of a much larger clone one base away. V is TRBV4-3 and J is TRBJ1-2, with D uncertain. The CDR3 is 15 amino acids. Germline loops: CDR1 LGHNA, CDR2 YSLEER. CDR3 residues: CASSQDPLSNYDYTF. Written as DNA, the CDR3 is TGCGCCAGCAGCCAAGATCCGCTGAGTAACTATGACTACACCTTC.

V and J are TRBV5-1 and TRBJ2-7; D unclear. The CDR3 spans 12 residues. Germline V gene data show CDR1 as SGHRS and CDR2 as YFSETQ. Between the trimmed V and J ends, which lost 5 bases and 0 bases, there was a span of 6 bases. The DNA for the CDR3 is TGCGCCAGCAGAGGCAACTCCTACGAGCAGTACTTC. Its protein is CASRGNSYEQYF.

The V and J genes are TRBV9 and TRBJ2-2, with D perhaps matching TRBD1 (5 bases). The germline gives CDR1 SGDLS, CDR2 YYNGEE. The CDR3 runs 14 residues. V gave up 4 bases and J gave up 4 bases, with 11 bases separating them. The CDR3: CASSIRQITGELFF. The DNA of the CDR3 is TGTGCCAGCAGCATCCGACAGATCACCGGGGAGCTGTTTTTT.

In regard to this clonotype: A read error may produce the germline difference seen at one junction end. The V gene is TRBV4-1, the J gene TRBJ2-6; no clear D. Germline V gene sequence: CDR1 MGHRA, CDR2 YSYEKL. This CDR3 comprises 17 residues. The CDR3 bases are TGCGCAAGCAGCCGGACGGCCGCCGGATTTGGGGCCAACGTCCTGACTTTC. As protein: CASSRTAAGFGANVLTF.

The chain recombines TRBV5-1 with TRBJ1-3; no firm D call. This CDR3 contains 14 residues. Trimming stripped 4 bases from V and 0 bases from J, with 8 bases between. Per germline, CDR1 SGHRS and CDR2 YFSETQ. In DNA, the CDR3 is TGCGCCAGCAGCGACGGACCCTCTGGAAACACCATATATTTT. This encodes CASSDGPSGNTIYF.

This clonotype was recorded only once. V is TRBV20-1 and J is TRBJ2-2, with TRBD2 matching over 7 bases. Germline V lookup: CDR1 DFQATT, CDR2 SNEGSKA (reference sequence). The J segment lost 2 bases and the V segment lost 5 bases, leaving 5 bases of the junction unmatched. The CDR3 loop spans 14 amino acids. CDR3 loop: CSAGSGANTGELFF. Written as DNA, the CDR3 is TGCAGTGCTGGGAGCGGGGCCAACACCGGGGAGCTGTTTTTT.

This clonotype appeared a few times. The chain couples TRBV6-2 or TRBV6-3 to TRBJ1-3; no definite D call. V lost 8 bases, J lost 0 bases, and 14 bases lay in between. The CDR3 extends over 15 amino acids. The germline V gene encodes CDR1 MNHEY and CDR2 SVGEGT. The CDR3: CASRDARSSGNTIYF. The CDR3 nucleotides are TGTGCCAGCCGCGATGCCAGGAGCTCTGGAAACACCATATATTTT.

The chain couples TRBV18 to TRBJ1-2, with D uncertain. Trimming removed 3 bases from V and 7 bases from J, with 21 bases in between. Germline CDR1 KGHSH, CDR2 LQKENI. The CDR3 contains 16 residues. The CDR3 DNA follows: TGTGCCAGCTCACCTCCCGCCATCACTCAGCCCTCTGGCTACACCTTC. This gives the protein CASSPPAITQPSGYTF.

V gene TRBV21-1 combines with J gene TRBJ2-7; the DNA was not used to check the table's D call, TRBD1. TRBV21-1 has pseudogene status. The length of the CDR3 is 18 residues. The CDR3 loop is CASSKVTNWDRANYEQYF. The CDR3, as DNA: TGTGCCAGCAGCAAAGTTACAAATTGGGACAGGGCGAACTACGAGCAGTACTTC.